The rows below give T cell receptor beta chains drawn from one sample of a study of control samples from healthy donors and cancer patients. Using immunoSEQ multiplex PCR, the repertoire was profiled, and TCRdb retains in-frame clones only, with some absent. The profile covers tens of thousands of clones, with about 90% appearing a single time and more than 3% taken by the ten largest. What was sequenced was blood. The receptor set was obtained from a woman aged 50 to 65 in good health. The CDR3 runs from the conserved cysteine through the conserved F or W. D genes are given only for firm matches. The size field is filled for only some rows; it gives once, few, many or a size class.

d_gene	len	v_gene	abundance	j_gene	CDR3aa	CDR3nt
NA	14	TRBV11-2	NA	TRBJ2-2	CASSPAGRTGELFF	TGTGCCAGCAGCCCCGCCGGGCGGACCGGGGAGCTGTTTTTT
NA	15	TRBV4-1	NA	TRBJ1-1	CASSQVRARNTEAFF	TGCGCCAGCAGCCAAGTGAGGGCGAGGAACACTGAAGCTTTCTTT
NA	14	TRBV2	NA	TRBJ2-7	CASSEHKGLYEQYF	TGTGCCAGCAGTGAACATAAGGGACTCTACGAGCAGTACTTC
TRBD1	18	TRBV18	NA	TRBJ1-2	CASSDTLPGGGWSYGYTF	TGTGCCAGCTCAGACACCTTACCCGGAGGGGGCTGGTCCTATGGCTACACCTTC
TRBD2	13	TRBV11-2	NA	TRBJ2-7	CASSLAGGRSSDF	TGTGCCAGCAGCTTAGCTGGCGGGAGGTCTTCCGACTTC
NA	13	TRBV11-3	NA	TRBJ2-3	CASSLAGTDTQYF	TGTGCCAGCAGCTTAGCCGGGACAGATACGCAGTATTTT
NA	13	TRBV6-5	NA	TRBJ1-1	CASRPQVNTEAFF	TGTGCCAGCAGACCACAGGTGAACACTGAAGCTTTCTTT
TRBD2	14	TRBV19	NA	TRBJ2-1	CASSPGLAGIEQFF	TGTGCCAGTAGTCCCGGACTAGCGGGAATCGAGCAGTTCTTC
NA	13	TRBV12-3/TRBV12-4	few	TRBJ2-5	CASSLTRRETQYF	TGTGCCAGCAGTCTAACCCGGCGAGAGACCCAGTACTTC
TRBD2	14	TRBV10-3	NA	TRBJ2-3	CAISETSGRDTQYF	TGTGCCATCAGTGAAACTAGCGGGCGGGATACGCAGTATTTT
NA	16	TRBV18	once	TRBJ1-5	CASSRRDPVLGGPQHF	TGTGCCAGCTCACGCCGGGACCCGGTCTTAGGGGGGCCCCAGCATTTT
TRBD2	14	TRBV28	NA	TRBJ2-1	CASWGASGSDEQFF	TGTGCCAGTTGGGGGGCTAGCGGGAGTGATGAGCAGTTCTTC
NA	13	TRBV14	few	TRBJ2-7	CASSPQPSYEQYF	TGTGCCAGCAGCCCACAGCCCTCCTACGAGCAGTACTTC
NA	14	TRBV2	NA	TRBJ2-1	CASSDGDMNYEQFF	TGTGCCAGCAGTGATGGAGACATGAATTATGAGCAGTTCTTC
TRBD2	18	TRBV19	NA	TRBJ2-3	CASSMLAGGPSPTDTQYF	TGTGCCAGTAGTATGCTAGCGGGAGGGCCCTCCCCTACAGATACGCAGTATTTT
TRBD2	16	TRBV5-1	NA	TRBJ2-2	CASSPVGLAGTGELFF	TGCGCCAGCAGCCCCGTCGGGCTAGCGGGCACCGGGGAGCTGTTTTTT
NA	13	TRBV28	NA	TRBJ1-4	CATRPATNEKLFF	TGTGCCACCCGCCCAGCAACTAATGAAAAACTGTTTTTT
TRBD1	16	TRBV5-1	NA	TRBJ2-2	CASSPGTGTNTGELFF	TGCGCCAGCAGCCCCGGGACAGGGACGAACACCGGGGAGCTGTTTTTT
NA	14	TRBV28	NA	TRBJ2-7	CASEDSGSSYEQYF	TGTGCCAGCGAGGATAGCGGAAGCTCCTACGAGCAGTACTTC
TRBD1	15	TRBV11-1	NA	TRBJ2-2	CASSPGQGNTGELFF	TGTGCCAGCAGCCCGGGACAGGGGAACACCGGGGAGCTGTTTTTT
NA	12	TRBV9	NA	TRBJ2-3	CASSVGGDTQYF	TGTGCCAGCAGCGTAGGAGGGGATACGCAGTATTTT
NA	14	TRBV6-1	NA	TRBJ1-2	CASSEARGERGYTF	TGTGCCAGCAGTGAAGCGAGGGGAGAGAGGGGCTACACCTTC
NA	15	TRBV28	NA	TRBJ2-2	CASDPSGANTGELFF	TGTGCCAGCGACCCAAGCGGAGCGAACACCGGGGAGCTGTTTTTT
NA	14	TRBV9	NA	TRBJ2-5	CASSPLGNQETQYF	TGTGCCAGCAGCCCCTTGGGGAACCAAGAGACCCAGTACTTC
NA	17	TRBV9	NA	TRBJ2-1	CASSVDPFEGPNNEQFF	TGTGCCAGCAGCGTAGATCCCTTTGAGGGGCCCAACAATGAGCAGTTCTTC
TRBD1	14	TRBV19	NA	TRBJ1-2	CASRTRTGNYGYTF	TGTGCCAGTAGAACTCGGACAGGGAACTATGGCTACACCTTC
TRBD1	17	TRBV29-1	NA	TRBJ1-1	CSVPSTGSIIRNTEAFF	TGCAGCGTCCCCTCGACAGGGAGCATCATTCGGAACACTGAAGCTTTCTTT
TRBD2	16	TRBV24-1	NA	TRBJ2-5	CATSDFGLAGPETQYF	TGTGCCACCAGTGATTTCGGACTAGCGGGACCCGAGACCCAGTACTTC